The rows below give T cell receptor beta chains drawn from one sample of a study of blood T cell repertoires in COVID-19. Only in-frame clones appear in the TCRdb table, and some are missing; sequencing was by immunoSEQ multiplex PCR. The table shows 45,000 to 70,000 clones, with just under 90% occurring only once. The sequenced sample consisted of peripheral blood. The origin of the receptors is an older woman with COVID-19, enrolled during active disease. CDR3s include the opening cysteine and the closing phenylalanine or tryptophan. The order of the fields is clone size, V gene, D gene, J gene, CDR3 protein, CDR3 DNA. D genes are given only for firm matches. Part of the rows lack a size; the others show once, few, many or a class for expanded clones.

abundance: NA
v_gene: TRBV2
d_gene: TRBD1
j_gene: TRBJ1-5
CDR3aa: CASKGQGYSNQPQHF
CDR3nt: TGTGCCAGCAAGGGACAGGGGTACAGCAATCAGCCCCAGCATTTT

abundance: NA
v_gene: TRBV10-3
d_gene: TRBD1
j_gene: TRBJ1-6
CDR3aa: CAISKKKDRSNSPLHF
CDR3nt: TGTGCCATCAGCAAAAAGAAGGACAGGTCTAATTCACCCCTCCACTTT

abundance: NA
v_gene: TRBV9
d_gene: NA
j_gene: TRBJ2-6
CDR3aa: CASSVTGRISGANVLTF
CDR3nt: TGTGCCAGCAGCGTAACAGGGCGAATCTCTGGGGCCAACGTCCTGACTTTC

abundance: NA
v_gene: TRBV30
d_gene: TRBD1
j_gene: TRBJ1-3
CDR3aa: CAWSRTGSSGNTIYF
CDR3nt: TGTGCCTGGAGCCGGACAGGGAGTTCGGGAAACACCATATATTTT

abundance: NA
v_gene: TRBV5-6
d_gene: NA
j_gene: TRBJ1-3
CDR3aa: CASRGRAAGNTIYF
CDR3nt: TGTGCCAGCCGGGGGAGAGCAGCTGGAAACACCATATATTTT

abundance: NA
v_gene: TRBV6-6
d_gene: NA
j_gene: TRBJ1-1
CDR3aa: CASSSLSTAGGTEAFF
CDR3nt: TGTGCCAGCAGTTCCCTTTCGACAGCGGGGGGCACTGAAGCTTTCTTT

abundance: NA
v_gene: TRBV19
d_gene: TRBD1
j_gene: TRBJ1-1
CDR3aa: CASSNWDRGSSNTEAFF
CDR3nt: TGTGCCAGTAGTAACTGGGACAGGGGTTCGTCGAACACTGAAGCTTTCTTT

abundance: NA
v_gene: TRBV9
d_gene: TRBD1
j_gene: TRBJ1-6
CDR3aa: CASSPRTGNNSPLHF
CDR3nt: TGTGCCAGCAGCCCTCGGACAGGGAATAATTCACCCCTCCACTTT

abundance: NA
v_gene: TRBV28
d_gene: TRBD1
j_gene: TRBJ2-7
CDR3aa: CASQGVGPTYEQYF
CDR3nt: TGTGCCAGCCAGGGGGTTGGTCCCACCTACGAGCAGTACTTC

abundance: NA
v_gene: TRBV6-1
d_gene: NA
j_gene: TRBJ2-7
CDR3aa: CASSEEGWRSISSYEQYF
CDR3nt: TGTGCCAGCAGTGAAGAGGGGTGGAGATCAATAAGCTCCTACGAGCAGTACTTC

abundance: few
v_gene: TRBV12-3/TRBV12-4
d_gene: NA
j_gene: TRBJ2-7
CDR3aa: CASSYYTWLEQYF
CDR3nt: TGTGCCAGCAGCTACTATACTTGGCTCGAGCAGTACTTC

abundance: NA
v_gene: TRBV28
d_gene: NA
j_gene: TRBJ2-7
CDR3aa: CASTAGTYEQYF
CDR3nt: TGTGCCAGCACCGCGGGTACGTACGAGCAGTACTTC

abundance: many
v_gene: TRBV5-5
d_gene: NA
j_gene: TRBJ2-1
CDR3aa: CASSLISYNEQFF
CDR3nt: TGTGCCAGCAGCTTGATTTCTTACAATGAGCAGTTCTTC

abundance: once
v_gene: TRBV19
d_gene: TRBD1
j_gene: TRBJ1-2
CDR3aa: CATRGQDIYGYTF
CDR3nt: TGTGCCACTCGAGGACAGGACATTTATGGCTACACCTTC

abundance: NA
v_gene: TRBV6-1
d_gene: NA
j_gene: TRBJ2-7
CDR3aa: CASSDFNRISSYEQYF
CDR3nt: TGTGCCAGCAGTGATTTTAACAGAATCAGCTCCTACGAGCAGTACTTC

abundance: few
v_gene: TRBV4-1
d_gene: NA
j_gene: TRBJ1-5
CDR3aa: CASSQVGGSNQPQHF
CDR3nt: TGCGCCAGCAGCCAAGTAGGCGGCAGCAATCAGCCCCAGCATTTT

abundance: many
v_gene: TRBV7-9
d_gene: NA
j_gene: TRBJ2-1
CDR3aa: CASSRKDSSYNEQFF
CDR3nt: TGTGCCAGCAGCCGAAAAGATAGCTCCTACAATGAGCAGTTCTTC

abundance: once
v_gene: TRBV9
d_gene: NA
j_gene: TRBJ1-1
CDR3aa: CASSVARVGTEAFF
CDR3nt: TGTGCCAGCAGCGTAGCCAGGGTCGGTACTGAAGCTTTCTTT

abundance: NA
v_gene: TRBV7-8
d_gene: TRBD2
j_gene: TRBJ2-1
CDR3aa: CASSSSSGSSHNEQFF
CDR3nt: TGTGCCAGCAGCTCCTCTAGCGGGAGCTCCCACAATGAGCAGTTCTTC

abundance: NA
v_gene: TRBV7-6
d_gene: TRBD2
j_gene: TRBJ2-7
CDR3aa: CASSLSLAGVAYEQYF
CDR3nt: TGTGCCAGCAGCTTATCACTAGCGGGGGTTGCCTACGAGCAGTACTTC

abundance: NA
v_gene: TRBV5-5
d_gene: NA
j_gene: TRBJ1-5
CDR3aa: CASSLVGAENQPQHF
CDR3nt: TGTGCCAGCAGCTTGGTAGGGGCGGAAAATCAGCCCCAGCATTTT

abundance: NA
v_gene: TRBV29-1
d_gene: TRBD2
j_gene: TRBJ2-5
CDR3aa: CSVERGVAGVQETQYF
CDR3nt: TGCAGCGTTGAAAGGGGGGTAGCGGGAGTCCAAGAGACCCAGTACTTC

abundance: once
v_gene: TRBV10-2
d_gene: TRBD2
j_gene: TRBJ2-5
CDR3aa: CASCAEGGWETQYF
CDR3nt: TGCGCCAGCTGTGCGGAGGGAGGGTGGGAGACCCAGTACTTC

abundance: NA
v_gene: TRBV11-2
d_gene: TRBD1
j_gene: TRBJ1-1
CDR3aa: CASRRTGSNTEAFF
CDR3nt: TGTGCCAGCAGGCGGACAGGATCGAACACTGAAGCTTTCTTT